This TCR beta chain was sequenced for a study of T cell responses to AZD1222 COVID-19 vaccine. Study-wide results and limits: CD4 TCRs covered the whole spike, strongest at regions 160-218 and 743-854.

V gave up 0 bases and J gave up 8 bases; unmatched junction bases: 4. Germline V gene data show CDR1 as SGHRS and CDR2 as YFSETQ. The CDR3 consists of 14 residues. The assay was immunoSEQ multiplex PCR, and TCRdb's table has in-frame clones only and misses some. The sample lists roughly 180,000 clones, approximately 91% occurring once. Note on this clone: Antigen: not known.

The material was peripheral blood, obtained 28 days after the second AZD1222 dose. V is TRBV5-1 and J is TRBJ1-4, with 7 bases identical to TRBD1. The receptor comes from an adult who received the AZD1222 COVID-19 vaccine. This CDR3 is CASSLDRGGEKLFF. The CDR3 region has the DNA TGCGCCAGCAGCTTGGACAGGGGAGGAGAAAAACTGTTTTTT.